These 32 T cell receptor beta chains were all obtained from the same sample, sequenced in a study of CD8 T cells in Susac syndrome. Random hexamers were used to reverse transcribe about 0.5 to 1 ug of RNA. A single record per CDR3 protein comes from TCRdb applying MiXCR to the immunoSEQ multiplex PCR reads. There are approximately 190,000 distinct CDR3 sequences in the sample; approximately 95% occur only once, and approximately 0.1% lies in the top ten. Material for sequencing was CD4+ T cells from PBMCs. Receptor source: a human donor with Susac syndrome.

This sequence joins TRBV6-2 or TRBV6-3 and TRBJ1-1; D unresolved. The CDR3 spans 14 residues. V was clipped by 8 bases and J by 7 bases, with 20 bases between them. Germline V gene sequence: CDR1 MNHEY, CDR2 SVGEGT. The CDR3 loop reads CASVKRRVPGEAFF. Here the CDR3 DNA reads TGTGCCAGCGTAAAACGGAGAGTACCCGGTGAAGCTTTCTTT.

The gene calls are TRBV6-5 and TRBJ1-4; TRBD1 might be the D (5 bases). CDR3 length equals 14 residues. Germline assignment: CDR1 MNHEY and CDR2 SVGAGI. V gave up 6 bases and J gave up 8 bases, with 16 bases separating them. The CDR3 DNA is TGTGCCAGCAGAGAAGAAACCGGGGCCGAAAAACTGTTTTTT. Protein product: CASREETGAEKLFF.

This chain uses TRBV3-1 with TRBJ1-6; no definite D call. This CDR3 is 14 amino acids long. The V end was cut by 1 base, the J end by 7 bases, with 8 bases between. CDR1 is LGHDT, CDR2 YNNKEL, per germline (reference sequence). CDR3: CASSQGQTNSPLHF. DNA of the CDR3: TGTGCCAGCAGCCAAGGGCAGACAAATTCACCCCTCCACTTT. Combining the CDR3 with reference TRBV3-1 and TRBJ1-6 gives the whole variable domain DTAVSQTPKYLVTQMGNDKSIKCEQNLGHDTMYWYKQDSKKFLKIMFSYNNKELIINETVPNRFSPKSPDKAHLNLHINSLELGDSAVYFCASSQGQTNSPLHFGNGTRLTVT.

The V gene is TRBV7-9, the J gene TRBJ1-5, with D unresolved. Looked up from germline, CDR1 is SEHNR and CDR2 is FQNEAQ (reference sequence). V lost 2 bases, J lost 3 bases, and 5 bases lay in between. The CDR3 loop spans 13 amino acids. CDR3 DNA sequence: TGTGCCAGCAGCTTATCGACCAATCAGCCCCAGCATTTT. Its translation: CASSLSTNQPQHF.

The gene calls are TRBV30 and TRBJ1-6, with a tentative D call TRBD1 (5 bases). Trimming took off 4 bases at V and 6 bases at J, with 13 bases between the two ends. Germline CDR1 GTSNPN, CDR2 SVGIG (reference sequence). The CDR3 is 14 amino acids. For the CDR3, the DNA is TGTGCCTGGACCCGCCCCGGGGGTAATTCACCCCTCCACTTT. Residues: CAWTRPGGNSPLHF.

The CDR3: CAWGAGGTDTQYF. DNA of the CDR3: TGTGCCTGGGGAGCTGGGGGCACAGATACGCAGTATTTT. The chain has TRBV30 and TRBJ2-3; D is ambiguous. The CDR3 sequence is 13 residues long. Germline loops: CDR1 GTSNPN, CDR2 SVGIG (reference sequence). With 5 bases removed from V and 1 base from J, the gap between germline ends came to 10 bases.

This sequence joins TRBV30 and TRBJ2-1; TRBD2 aligns across 10 bases. CDR3 length equals 15 residues. V lost 8 bases, J lost 6 bases, and 13 bases stayed unmatched. CDR1 and CDR2 from the germline V gene are GTSNPN and SVGIG (reference sequence). This CDR3 reads CARWVAGGPGNEQFF. In DNA form, the CDR3 reads TGTGCCCGCTGGGTAGCGGGGGGCCCCGGCAATGAGCAGTTCTTC. The full variable domain, with the rest looked up from reference TRBV30 and TRBJ2-1, is SQTIHQWPATLVQPVGSPLSLECTVEGTSNPNLYWYRQAAGRGLQLLFYSVGIGQISSEVPQNLSASRPQDRQFILSSKKLLLSDSGFYLCARWVAGGPGNEQFFGPGTRLTVL.

The rearrangement uses TRBV20-1 and TRBJ2-1; TRBD2 might be the D (7 bases). This CDR3 contains 15 residues. V was trimmed by 3 bases and J by 7 bases, leaving 19 bases between them. Per the germline V gene, CDR1 is DFQATT and CDR2 is SNEGSKA (reference sequence). CDR3: CSARHFGGANNEQFF. The CDR3 DNA is TGCAGTGCTAGGCACTTTGGGGGGGCAAATAATGAGCAGTTCTTC.

The chain recombines TRBV11-1 with TRBJ1-1; 7 nucleotides agree with TRBD1. Germline CDR1 SGHAT, CDR2 FQDESV (reference sequence). Trimming took 5 bases from V and 10 from J; bases not matched to a gene: 7. The CDR3 spans 12 residues. This chain's CDR3 is CASSRQGWRAFF. The DNA for the CDR3 is TGTGCCAGCAGCCGACAGGGATGGAGAGCTTTCTTT.

The chain is built from TRBV29-1 and TRBJ1-1; D might be TRBD1 (5 bases). CDR1 is SQVTM, CDR2 ANQGSEA, per germline. This CDR3 spans 13 amino acids. Trimming stripped 5 bases from V and 2 bases from J, with 12 bases between. CDR3 sequence reads: CSVSTELNTEAFF. CDR3 nucleotides: TGCAGCGTTTCGACAGAGCTTAACACTGAAGCTTTCTTT.

Here the CDR3 DNA reads TGCAGTGCTAGAGATATAGCGGGGCCTTACGAGCAGTACTTC. Protein: CSARDIAGPYEQYF. This sequence joins TRBV20-1 and TRBJ2-7, with 8 nucleotides matching TRBD2. J gave up 4 bases and V 0 bases, and 5 bases lay outside the gene matches. This CDR3 spans 14 amino acids. Per germline, CDR1 DFQATT and CDR2 SNEGSKA (reference sequence).

The chain has TRBV4-2 and TRBJ2-7; D gene ambiguous. V dropped 0 bases and J dropped 5 bases, with 5 bases sitting between them. This CDR3 comprises 12 residues. CDR1 and CDR2 (germline): LGHNA, YNFKEQ. CDR3: CASSQDSDEQYF. The CDR3 DNA sequence: TGTGCCAGCAGCCAAGATTCGGACGAGCAGTACTTC.

The rearrangement uses TRBV2 and TRBJ2-2; D gene unclear. The germline gives CDR1 SNHLY, CDR2 FYNNEI. This CDR3 region has 15 residues. The germline V and J ends were trimmed by 6 bases and 7 bases, with 18 bases remaining between them. The CDR3 spells CASRMVANPGGELFF. The CDR3 coding sequence is TGTGCCAGCAGGATGGTGGCTAACCCGGGCGGGGAGCTGTTTTTT.

This clonotype was observed a handful of times. One end of the junction is discordant with germline, which a read error may explain. V usage is TRBV25-1 and J usage is TRBJ2-7, with D possibly called TRBD1 or TRBD2 (6 bases each). CDR3 length: 15 amino acids. Germline CDR1 MGHDK, CDR2 SYGVNS. As DNA, the CDR3 is TGTGCCAGCAGTGGGCCCCTCGGGGGCACCTACGAGCAGTATTTC. It is translated as CASSGPLGGTYEQYF.

The rearrangement joins TRBV3-1 to TRBJ2-5, with D perhaps given as TRBD1 or TRBD2 (5 bases each). V shed 2 bases and J shed 0 bases, with 13 bases lying between them. Germline CDR1 LGHDT, CDR2 YNNKEL (reference sequence). The length of the CDR3 is 16 residues. The CDR3 DNA reads TGTGCCAGCAGCCAACCCGTCGGGGCGAACCAAGAGACCCAGTACTTC. The encoded protein is CASSQPVGANQETQYF.

The CDR3 here is CASVLGRFFGYTF. The CDR3 region has the DNA TGTGCCAGCGTACTGGGACGGTTTTTTGGCTACACCTTC. The chain links TRBV12-3 or TRBV12-4 to TRBJ1-2, with D perhaps matching TRBD1 (5 bases). Trimming removed 8 bases from V and 7 bases from J, with 17 bases in between. The CDR3 has 13 amino acids.

This clonotype was seen more than once but under ten times. This rearrangement joins TRBV12-3 or TRBV12-4 to TRBJ1-3; D ambiguous. This CDR3 spans 11 amino acids. Trimming shortened V by 5 bases and J by 3 bases, and 2 bases separated the two germline ends. The CDR3 nucleotides read TGTGCCAGCAGTCTTGGAAACACCATATATTTT. The encoded protein is CASSLGNTIYF.

This chain links TRBV12-3 or TRBV12-4 with TRBJ2-7; D uncertain. Trimming took 3 bases from V and 0 from J, leaving 6 bases between them. The CDR3 has 13 amino acids. The DNA for the CDR3 is TGTGCCAGCAGTTTGGCAGACTCCTACGAGCAGTACTTC. Its protein is CASSLADSYEQYF.

V and J are TRBV12-3 or TRBV12-4 and TRBJ2-1, with D perhaps TRBD2 (5 bases). The CDR3 has 12 residues. V was shortened by 7 bases and J by 8 bases, with 12 bases between the two germline ends. The CDR3 bases are TGTGCCAGCACCGAGCGGTTGTATGAGCAGTTCTTC. Its translation is CASTERLYEQFF.

The rearrangement uses TRBV5-1 and TRBJ1-1; 7 bases line up with TRBD1. The germline CDR1 and CDR2 sequences are SGHRS and YFSETQ. After removal of 3 bases from V and 2 bases from J, the junction contained 4 bases not matched to a gene. CDR3 length equals 14 residues. CDR3 coding DNA: TGCGCCAGCAGCTCGGGACAGAGAAACACTGAAGCTTTCTTT. This encodes CASSSGQRNTEAFF.

The rearrangement uses TRBV28 and TRBJ1-2; D is ambiguous. The CDR3 spans 14 residues. The V end was cut by 10 bases, the J end by 0 bases, with 15 bases between. Germline V lookup: CDR1 MDHEN, CDR2 SYDVKM. This CDR3 is CATSREAANYGYTF. CDR3 nucleotides: TGTGCCACCTCCCGGGAGGCAGCTAACTATGGCTACACCTTC.

There are a few counts of this clonotype. The chain couples TRBV27 to TRBJ2-7; a possible D gene is TRBD1 (5 bases). This CDR3 comprises 13 residues. The V gene lost 3 bases and the J gene lost 3 bases, with 9 bases spanning the gap. Germline CDR1 MNHEY, CDR2 SMNVEV (reference sequence). The CDR3 region is CASSFSQGYEQYF. The DNA of the CDR3 is TGTGCCAGCAGTTTTAGCCAGGGCTACGAGCAGTACTTC.

The chain is built from TRBV20-1 and TRBJ2-5; the match to TRBD2 covers 10 bases. With V trimmed by 5 bases and J by 4 bases, 4 bases remained unmatched. The CDR3 has 13 residues. Germline V gives CDR1 DFQATT, CDR2 SNEGSKA (reference sequence). The CDR3 region is CSASAGGRETQYF. CDR3 nucleotide sequence: TGCAGTGCTTCAGCGGGGGGGCGAGAGACCCAGTACTTC.

This clonotype came up once. The V call is TRBV30, the J call TRBJ2-7; tentative D call: TRBD2 (5 bases). There are 13 residues in the CDR3. Looked up from germline, CDR1 is GTSNPN and CDR2 is SVGIG (reference sequence). Trimming pared 3 bases from V and 0 bases from J, leaving 9 bases between. The CDR3 DNA follows: TGTGCCTGGAGGGCGGGTCCCTCCTACGAGCAGTACTTC. Translated, it gives CAWRAGPSYEQYF.

The CDR3 DNA is TGTGCCAGCAGGCCTAGCGGGGGGCCCACAGATACGCAGTATTTT. Its translation: CASRPSGGPTDTQYF. The J gene is TRBJ2-3, the V gene TRBV27; 11 bases are a match to TRBD2. Germline lookup yields CDR1 MNHEY and CDR2 SMNVEV (reference sequence). The CDR3 consists of 15 residues. The ends lost 6 bases at V and 2 bases at J; junction bases unmatched: 4.

The chain joins TRBV9 to TRBJ1-6; TRBD1 might be the D (5 bases). There are 14 residues in the CDR3. Germline V lookup: CDR1 SGDLS, CDR2 YYNGEE. V was shortened by 0 bases and J by 8 bases, with 9 bases between the two germline ends. The CDR3 coding sequence is TGTGCCAGCAGCGTAGCACAGGCCGATTCACCCCTCCACTTT. Encoded protein: CASSVAQADSPLHF.

The chain recombines TRBV5-1 with TRBJ1-1; D is undetermined. V was clipped by 7 bases and J by 6 bases, with 13 bases between them. Germline V lookup: CDR1 SGHRS, CDR2 YFSETQ. The CDR3 runs 12 residues. CDR3 in DNA: TGCGCCAGCGGGCGGGGTGACCCTGAAGCTTTCTTT. Translating gives CASGRGDPEAFF.

The rearrangement uses TRBV30 and TRBJ1-5; TRBD1 matches 7 bases. The CDR3 length is 15 residues. CDR1 and CDR2 (germline): GTSNPN, SVGIG (reference sequence). V trimming: 3 bases; J trimming: 2 bases; junction bases outside the gene matches: 7. In DNA, the CDR3 is TGTGCCTGGAGACAGACAGGGCAGGGCAATCAGCCCCAGCATTTT. Translation gives CAWRQTGQGNQPQHF.

The chain couples TRBV7-2 to TRBJ2-7; 12 nucleotides line up with TRBD1. The CDR3 consists of 14 residues. Germline-derived CDR1 and CDR2 are SGHTA and FQGNSA. The V and J ends lost 3 bases and 6 bases, in that order; junction bases with no gene match: 3. CDR3 nucleotide sequence: TGTGCCAGCAGCTTTCGGGACAGGGGGCTCGAGCAGTACTTC. Protein: CASSFRDRGLEQYF.

The chain links TRBV4-3 to TRBJ1-5, with a possible D match to TRBD1 (6 bases). The CDR3 contains 13 residues. CDR1 LGHNA and CDR2 YSLEER come from the germline V gene. V lost 8 bases and J 9 bases, leaving 17 bases between the germline ends. As DNA, the CDR3 is TGCGCCAGCTCCAACAGGGTAGGGGGGCCCCAGCATTTT. Translating it yields CASSNRVGGPQHF.

V is TRBV2 and J is TRBJ2-5; D remains unclear. Germline CDR1 is SNHLY and CDR2 is FYNNEI. Trimming took 7 bases from V and 0 from J, leaving 12 bases between them. The CDR3 sequence is 14 residues long. The CDR3 reads CASKAEPYQETQYF. The CDR3 bases are TGTGCCAGCAAGGCAGAACCCTACCAAGAGACCCAGTACTTC.

The chain combines TRBV11-2 with TRBJ2-3; 7 positions match TRBD2. CDR1 is SGHAT and CDR2 is FQNNGV in the germline V gene. J gave up 5 bases and V 5 bases, and 13 bases lay outside the gene matches. The CDR3 is 16 residues long. Here the CDR3 reads CASSRGLVASQDTQYF. CDR3 in DNA: TGTGCCAGCAGCCGCGGACTAGTAGCCTCCCAAGATACGCAGTATTTT.